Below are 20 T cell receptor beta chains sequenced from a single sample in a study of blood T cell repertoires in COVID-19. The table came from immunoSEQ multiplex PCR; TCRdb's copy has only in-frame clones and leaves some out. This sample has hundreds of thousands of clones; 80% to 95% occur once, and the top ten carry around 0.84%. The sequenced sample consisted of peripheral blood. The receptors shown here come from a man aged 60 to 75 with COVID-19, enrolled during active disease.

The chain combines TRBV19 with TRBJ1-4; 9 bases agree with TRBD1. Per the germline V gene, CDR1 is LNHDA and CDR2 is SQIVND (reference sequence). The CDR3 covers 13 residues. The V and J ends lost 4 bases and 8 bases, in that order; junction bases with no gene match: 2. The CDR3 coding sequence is TGTGCCAGTAGTAGGACAGGGGTGGAAAAACTGTTTTTT. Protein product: CASSRTGVEKLFF.

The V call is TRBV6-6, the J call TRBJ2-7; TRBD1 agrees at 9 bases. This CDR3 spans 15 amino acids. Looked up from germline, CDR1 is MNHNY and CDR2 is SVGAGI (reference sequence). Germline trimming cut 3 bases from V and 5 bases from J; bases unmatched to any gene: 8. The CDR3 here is CASSYSGTGINEQYF. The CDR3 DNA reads TGTGCCAGCAGTTATTCCGGGACAGGGATCAACGAGCAGTACTTC.

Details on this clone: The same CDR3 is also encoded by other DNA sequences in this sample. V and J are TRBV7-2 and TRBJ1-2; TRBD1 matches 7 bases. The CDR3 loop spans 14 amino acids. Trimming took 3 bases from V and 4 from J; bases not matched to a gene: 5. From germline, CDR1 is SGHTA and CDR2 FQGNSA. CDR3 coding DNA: TGTGCCAGCAGCTTGGAAGGGGACAGCTATGGCTACACCTTC. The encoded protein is CASSLEGDSYGYTF.

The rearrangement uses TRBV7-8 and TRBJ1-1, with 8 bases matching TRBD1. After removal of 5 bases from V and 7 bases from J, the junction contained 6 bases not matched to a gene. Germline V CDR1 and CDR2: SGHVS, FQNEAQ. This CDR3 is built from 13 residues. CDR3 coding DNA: TGTGCCAGCAGCCCCCAGGGGGCCCATGAAGCTTTCTTT. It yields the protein CASSPQGAHEAFF.

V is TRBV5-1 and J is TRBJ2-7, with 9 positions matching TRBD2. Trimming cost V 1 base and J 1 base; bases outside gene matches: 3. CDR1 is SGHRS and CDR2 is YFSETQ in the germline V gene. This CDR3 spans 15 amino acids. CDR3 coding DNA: TGCGCCAGCAGCTTGAGGCTAGCGGGATCCTACGAGCAGTACTTC. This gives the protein CASSLRLAGSYEQYF.

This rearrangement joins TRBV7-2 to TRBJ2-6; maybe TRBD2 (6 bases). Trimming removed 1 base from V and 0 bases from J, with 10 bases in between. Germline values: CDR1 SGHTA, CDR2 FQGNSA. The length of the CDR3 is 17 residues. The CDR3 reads CASSLVGLSSGANVLTF. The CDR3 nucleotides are TGTGCCAGCAGCTTAGTGGGACTTTCCTCTGGGGCCAACGTCCTGACTTTC.

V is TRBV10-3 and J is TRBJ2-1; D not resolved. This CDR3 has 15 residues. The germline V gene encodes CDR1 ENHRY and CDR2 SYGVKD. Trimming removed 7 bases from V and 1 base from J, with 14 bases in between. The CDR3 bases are TGTGCCATCATGGGCTCGGCCCTATCCTACAATGAGCAGTTCTTC. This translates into CAIMGSALSYNEQFF.

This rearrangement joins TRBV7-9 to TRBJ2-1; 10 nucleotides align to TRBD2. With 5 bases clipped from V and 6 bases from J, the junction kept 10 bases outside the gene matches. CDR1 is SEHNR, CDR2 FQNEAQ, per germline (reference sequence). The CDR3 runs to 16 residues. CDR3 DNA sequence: TGTGCCAGCAGCGTTCCCGGGACTAGCGCTTTCAATGAGCAGTTCTTC. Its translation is CASSVPGTSAFNEQFF.

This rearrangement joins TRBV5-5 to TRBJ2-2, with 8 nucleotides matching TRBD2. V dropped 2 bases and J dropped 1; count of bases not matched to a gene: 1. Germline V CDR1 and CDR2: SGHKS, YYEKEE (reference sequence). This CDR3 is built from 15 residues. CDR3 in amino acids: CASSFSGMNTGELFF. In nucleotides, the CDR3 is TGTGCCAGCAGCTTTAGCGGGATGAACACCGGGGAGCTGTTTTTT.

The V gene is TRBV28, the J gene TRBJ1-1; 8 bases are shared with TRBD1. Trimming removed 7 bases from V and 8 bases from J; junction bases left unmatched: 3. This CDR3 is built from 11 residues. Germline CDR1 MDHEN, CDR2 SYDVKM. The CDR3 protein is CASTTGVEAFF. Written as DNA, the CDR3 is TGTGCCAGCACGACAGGGGTGGAAGCTTTCTTT.

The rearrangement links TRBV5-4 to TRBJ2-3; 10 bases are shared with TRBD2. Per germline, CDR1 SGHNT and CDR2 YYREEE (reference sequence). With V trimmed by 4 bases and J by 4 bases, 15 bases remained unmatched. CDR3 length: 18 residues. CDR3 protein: CASSPGRGAGGPADTQYF. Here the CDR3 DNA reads TGTGCCAGCAGCCCGGGTAGGGGAGCGGGAGGGCCCGCAGATACGCAGTATTTT.

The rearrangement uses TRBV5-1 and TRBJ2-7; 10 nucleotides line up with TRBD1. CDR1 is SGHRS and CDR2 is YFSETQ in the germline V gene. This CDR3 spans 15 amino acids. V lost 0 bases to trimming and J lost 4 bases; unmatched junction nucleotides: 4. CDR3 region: CASSLGDRGLYEQYF. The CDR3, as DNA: TGCGCCAGCAGCTTGGGCGACAGGGGGCTGTACGAGCAGTACTTC.

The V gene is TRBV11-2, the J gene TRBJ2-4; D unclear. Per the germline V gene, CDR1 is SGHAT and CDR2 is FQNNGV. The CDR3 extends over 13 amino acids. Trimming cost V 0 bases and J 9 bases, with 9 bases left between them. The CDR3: CASSLEVRSIQYF. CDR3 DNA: TGTGCCAGCAGCTTAGAGGTGCGGAGCATTCAGTACTTC. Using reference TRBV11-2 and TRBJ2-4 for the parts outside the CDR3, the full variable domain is EAGVAQSPRYKIIEKRQSVAFWCNPISGHATLYWYQQILGQGPKLLIQFQNNGVVDDSQLPKDRFSAERLKGVDSTLKIQPAKLEDSAVYLCASSLEVRSIQYFGAGTRLSVL.

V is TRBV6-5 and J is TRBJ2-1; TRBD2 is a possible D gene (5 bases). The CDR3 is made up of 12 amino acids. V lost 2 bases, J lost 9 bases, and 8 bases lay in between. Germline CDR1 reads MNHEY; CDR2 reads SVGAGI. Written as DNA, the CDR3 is TGTGCCAGCAGTTACCTCGAGGGTGAGCAGTTCTTC. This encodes CASSYLEGEQFF.

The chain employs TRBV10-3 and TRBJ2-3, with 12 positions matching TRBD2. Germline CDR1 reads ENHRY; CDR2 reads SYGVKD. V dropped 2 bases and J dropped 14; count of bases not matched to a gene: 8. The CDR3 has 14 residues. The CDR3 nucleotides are TGTGCCATCAGTGAGGGAGGGACTAGCGGGCCTGTGTATTTT. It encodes CAISEGGTSGPVYF.

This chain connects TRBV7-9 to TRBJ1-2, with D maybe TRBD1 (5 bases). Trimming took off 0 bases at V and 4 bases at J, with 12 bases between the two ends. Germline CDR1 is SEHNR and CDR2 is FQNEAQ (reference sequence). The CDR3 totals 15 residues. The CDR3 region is CASSLAGGYGYGYTF. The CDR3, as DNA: TGTGCCAGCAGCTTAGCGGGGGGGTACGGCTATGGCTACACCTTC.

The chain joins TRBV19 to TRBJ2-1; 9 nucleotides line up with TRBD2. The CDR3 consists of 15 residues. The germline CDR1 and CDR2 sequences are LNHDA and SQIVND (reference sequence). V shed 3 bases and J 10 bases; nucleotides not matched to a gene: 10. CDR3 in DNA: TGTGCCAGTAGTATTGAGGGACTAGCTACTTACGAGCAGTTCTTC. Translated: CASSIEGLATYEQFF.

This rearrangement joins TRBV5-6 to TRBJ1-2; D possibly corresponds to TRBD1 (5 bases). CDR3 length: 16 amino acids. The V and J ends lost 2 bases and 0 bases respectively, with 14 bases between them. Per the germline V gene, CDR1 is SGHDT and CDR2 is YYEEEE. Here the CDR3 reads CASSLSTDLANYGYTF. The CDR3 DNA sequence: TGTGCCAGCAGCTTATCGACAGACTTAGCTAACTATGGCTACACCTTC.

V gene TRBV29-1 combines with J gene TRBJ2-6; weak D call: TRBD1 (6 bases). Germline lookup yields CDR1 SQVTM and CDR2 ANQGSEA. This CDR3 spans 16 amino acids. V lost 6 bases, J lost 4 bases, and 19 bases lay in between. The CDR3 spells CSVDLQGGPGANVLTF. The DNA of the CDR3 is TGCAGCGTGGATCTACAGGGTGGGCCGGGGGCCAACGTCCTGACTTTC. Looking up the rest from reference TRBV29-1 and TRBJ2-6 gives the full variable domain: SAVISQKPSRDICQRGTSLTIQCQVDSQVTMMFWYRQQPGQSLTLIATANQGSEATYESGFVIDKFPISRPNLTFSTLTVSNMSPEDSSIYLCSVDLQGGPGANVLTFGAGSRLTVL.

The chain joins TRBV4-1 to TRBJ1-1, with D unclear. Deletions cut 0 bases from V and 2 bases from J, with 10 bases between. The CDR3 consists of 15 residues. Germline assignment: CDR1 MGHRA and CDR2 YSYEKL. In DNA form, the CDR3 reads TGCGCCAGCAGCCAAGAGTACGCTATAAACACTGAAGCTTTCTTT. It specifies CASSQEYAINTEAFF.